A single sample gave rise to the 32 T cell receptor beta chains below, sequenced in a study of shared clonotypes between healthy human individuals. Assay used: immunoSEQ multiplex PCR; TCRdb lists only in-frame clones, some missing. Among over a million clones listed, approximately 80% were seen once. Material: memory CD4+ T cells from PBMCs. Noted subset: CD45RA-negative fraction. These receptors were obtained from a man aged 18 to 29 in good health. Some clones in this sample may be carry-over from other donors' samples.

The chain employs TRBV4-1 and TRBJ2-7; 9 nucleotides agree with TRBD1. The CDR3 extends over 15 amino acids. The germline V gene has CDR1 MGHRA and CDR2 YSYEKL. The V gene end was trimmed by 4 bases and the J gene end by 4 bases; junction bases not matched to a gene: 8. The CDR3 DNA is TGCGCCAGCAGCCTTGGACAGGGGATGGGGTACGAGCAGTACTTC. This encodes CASSLGQGMGYEQYF.

This chain joins TRBV2 and TRBJ1-3; 7 bases align to TRBD1. In germline, CDR1 is SNHLY, CDR2 FYNNEI. The V segment lost 1 base and the J segment 10 bases; nucleotides outside the gene matches: 10. This CDR3 region has 15 residues. The CDR3 DNA follows: TGTGCCAGCAGTGAAGGGTCCCACAGGGGCGTAACCATATATTTT. Amino acids: CASSEGSHRGVTIYF.

The V call is TRBV28, the J call TRBJ2-2; D is possibly TRBD1 (6 bases). Germline V gene data show CDR1 as MDHEN and CDR2 as SYDVKM. The V gene lost 6 bases and the J gene lost 0 bases, with 11 bases spanning the gap. CDR3 length: 15 amino acids. The CDR3 bases are TGTGCCAGCAGCCGGGGACAAACGAACACCGGGGAGCTGTTTTTT. It codes for CASSRGQTNTGELFF. Complete variable domain (other parts from reference TRBV28 and TRBJ2-2): DVKVTQSSRYLVKRTGEKVFLECVQDMDHENMFWYRQDPGLGLRLIYFSYDVKMKEKGDIPEGYSVSREKKERFSLILESASTNQTSMYLCASSRGQTNTGELFFGEGSRLTVL.

V gene TRBV6-6 combines with J gene TRBJ1-3, with D unclear. Germline V gives CDR1 MNHNY, CDR2 SVGAGI (reference sequence). CDR3 length: 16 amino acids. Trimming took 6 bases from V and 0 from J, leaving 15 bases between them. The CDR3 sequence is CASSPQFSSSGNTIYF. In nucleotides, the CDR3 is TGTGCCAGCAGCCCTCAATTTTCGAGCTCTGGAAACACCATATATTTT.

This clone was detected only once. This chain connects TRBV2 to TRBJ2-3, with TRBD2 as a possible D gene (5 bases). Germline V gene lookup returns CDR1 SNHLY and CDR2 FYNNEI. This CDR3 region has 14 residues. The V end lost 5 bases, the J end lost 6 bases, and 15 bases lay between the germline ends. CDR3 residues: CASSQRTGMDTQYF. DNA for the CDR3: TGTGCCAGCAGTCAACGGACCGGGATGGATACGCAGTATTTT.

Details on this clone: At the DNA level, this CDR3 is encoded by other sequences in the same sample as well. The chain joins TRBV2 to TRBJ2-7, with 8 nucleotides matching TRBD1. With V trimmed by 4 bases and J by 3 bases, 5 bases remained unmatched. Germline CDR1 is SNHLY and CDR2 is FYNNEI. The CDR3 has 14 residues. CDR3 coding DNA: TGTGCCAGCAGTGGGCAGGGGGCTCTCTACGAGCAGTACTTC. Amino acid sequence: CASSGQGALYEQYF.

The genes are TRBV4-3 and TRBJ1-2; 7 bases line up with TRBD1. There are 18 residues in the CDR3. The trim removed 4 bases at V and 0 bases at J, leaving 14 bases unmatched. CDR1 LGHNA and CDR2 YSLEER come from the germline V gene. For the CDR3, the DNA is TGCGCCAGCAGCCGGATCCAAGAAAGGGACAGAGCTAACTATGGCTACACCTTC. This codes for CASSRIQERDRANYGYTF.

This clone has at least ten counts. V usage is TRBV2 and J usage is TRBJ2-5, with TRBD2 matching over 9 bases. Trimming removed 4 bases from V and 2 bases from J; junction bases left unmatched: 5. Germline V gives CDR1 SNHLY, CDR2 FYNNEI. The CDR3 covers 15 residues. CDR3 region: CASSGVAGVQETQYF. CDR3 DNA: TGTGCCAGCAGTGGGGTAGCGGGGGTACAAGAGACCCAGTACTTC.

Concerning this clone itself: This may be a read error, as it is one base from a much larger clone. J is TRBJ1-2 and V is TRBV9, with 9 bases lining up with TRBD1. Germline trimming cut 2 bases from V and 5 bases from J; bases unmatched to any gene: 1. The CDR3 sequence is 13 residues long. Germline V CDR1 and CDR2: SGDLS, YYNGEE. In nucleotides, the CDR3 is TGTGCCAGCAGCGTTGACAGGGGGTATGGCTACACCTTC. It is translated as CASSVDRGYGYTF. The full variable domain, rest sourced from reference TRBV9 and TRBJ1-2, is DSGVTQTPKHLITATGQRVTLRCSPRSGDLSVYWYQQSLDQGLQFLIQYYNGEERAKGNILERFSAQQFPDLHSELNLSSLELGDSALYFCASSVDRGYGYTFGSGTRLTVV.

This chain connects TRBV6-5 to TRBJ1-1, with 7 nucleotides matching TRBD1. The CDR3 runs to 13 residues. The V gene's germline CDR1 is MNHEY and CDR2 SVGAGI. With V trimmed by 0 bases and J by 8 bases, 3 bases remained unmatched. CDR3 sequence: CASSYSPGQEAFF. CDR3 DNA sequence: TGTGCCAGCAGTTACTCGCCGGGACAGGAAGCTTTCTTT.

There are many counts of this clone. This same CDR3 is encoded by further DNA sequences in the sample. The chain joins TRBV27 to TRBJ1-5; TRBD1 might be the D (6 bases). This CDR3 spans 15 amino acids. V shed 5 bases and J shed 5 bases, with 16 bases lying between them. Germline loops: CDR1 MNHEY, CDR2 SMNVEV (reference sequence). The CDR3 here is CASSRGPGVYQPQHF. CDR3 bases: TGTGCCAGCAGTCGGGGGCCAGGGGTTTATCAGCCCCAGCATTTT.

In this sample, this clone turned up many times. This chain connects TRBV28 to TRBJ1-2; TRBD1 might be the D (6 bases). Trimming stripped 7 bases from V and 6 bases from J, with 18 bases between. Germline V gene data show CDR1 as MDHEN and CDR2 as SYDVKM. The CDR3 is 14 amino acids. Here the CDR3 reads CASTTPTGIHGYTF. In DNA form, the CDR3 reads TGTGCCAGCACCACCCCCACAGGGATCCATGGCTACACCTTC.

The rearrangement links TRBV28 to TRBJ2-5; D possibly uses TRBD1 or TRBD2 (6 bases each). This CDR3 spans 15 amino acids. CDR1 MDHEN and CDR2 SYDVKM come from the germline V gene. V gave up 3 bases and J gave up 5 bases, with 16 bases separating them. In nucleotides, the CDR3 is TGTGCCAGCAGTTTTAGCGGAGGGGGGTTGGAGACCCAGTACTTC. Its translation: CASSFSGGGLETQYF. Variable domain in full (rest from reference TRBV28 and TRBJ2-5): DVKVTQSSRYLVKRTGEKVFLECVQDMDHENMFWYRQDPGLGLRLIYFSYDVKMKEKGDIPEGYSVSREKKERFSLILESASTNQTSMYLCASSFSGGGLETQYFGPGTRLLVL.

This clone was detected only once. The rearrangement links TRBV7-9 to TRBJ1-2; D is unclear. Germline values: CDR1 SEHNR, CDR2 FQNEAQ (reference sequence). The CDR3 runs 13 residues. Trimming shortened V by 7 bases and J by 7 bases, and 16 bases separated the two germline ends. The CDR3 DNA follows: TGTGCCAGCACCCTGGGTGGCCTGCCTGGCTACACCTTC. Its protein is CASTLGGLPGYTF.

This clone appeared a single time. V gene TRBV11-2 combines with J gene TRBJ2-5; weak D call: TRBD2 (6 bases). The CDR3 sequence is 14 residues long. Germline V gives CDR1 SGHAT, CDR2 FQNNGV. V was pared by 5 bases and J by 0 bases, with 10 bases between. In DNA, the CDR3 is TGTGCCAGCAGCCAGGGACTTAACCAAGAGACCCAGTACTTC. As protein: CASSQGLNQETQYF.

The CDR3 region is CASSEGTLRDGKLFF. As DNA, the CDR3 is TGTGCCAGCAGTGAGGGCACACTCCGGGATGGAAAACTGTTTTTT. The J gene is TRBJ1-4, the V gene TRBV2, with no clear D. The CDR3 contains 15 residues. Germline values: CDR1 SNHLY, CDR2 FYNNEI. Trimming took off 3 bases at V and 10 bases at J, with 18 bases between the two ends.

The gene calls are TRBV7-9 and TRBJ2-1; 8 bases map to TRBD2. The V segment lost 7 bases and the J segment 2 bases; nucleotides outside the gene matches: 10. This CDR3 has 16 amino acids. Looked up from germline, CDR1 is SEHNR and CDR2 is FQNEAQ (reference sequence). The CDR3 DNA follows: TGTGCCAGCACCGCCCCCCCGGGAGGGCCCTACAATGAGCAGTTCTTC. It translates to CASTAPPGGPYNEQFF.

The J gene is TRBJ2-7, the V gene TRBV5-1; D may be TRBD1 or TRBD2 (5 bases each). The length of the CDR3 is 14 residues. Trimming cost V 1 base and J 5 bases, with 13 bases left between them. Germline assignment: CDR1 SGHRS and CDR2 YFSETQ. The CDR3 is CASSLMGPSDEQYF. The CDR3 DNA sequence: TGCGCCAGCAGCTTGATGGGACCCTCGGACGAGCAGTACTTC. Supplemented by reference TRBV5-1 and TRBJ2-7, the full variable domain reads KAGVTQTPRYLIKTRGQQVTLSCSPISGHRSVSWYQQTPGQGLQFLFEYFSETQRNKGNFPGRFSGRQFSNSRSEMNVSTLELGDSALYLCASSLMGPSDEQYFGPGTRLTVT.

The chain has TRBV10-3 and TRBJ2-7; 8 nucleotides agree with TRBD2. The germline V gene has CDR1 ENHRY and CDR2 SYGVKD. V trimming: 3 bases; J trimming: 2 bases; junction bases outside the gene matches: 6. The CDR3 has 15 amino acids. CDR3 DNA sequence: TGTGCCATCAGTGATACAGCGGGAGTCCCCTACGAGCAGTACTTC. It specifies CAISDTAGVPYEQYF.

The chain recombines TRBV5-8 with TRBJ2-4, with 8 bases matching TRBD1. Germline CDR1 is SGHTS and CDR2 is YDEGEE. The length of the CDR3 is 16 residues. Trimming removed 2 bases from V and 0 bases from J; junction bases left unmatched: 4. CDR3 amino acids: CASSLLDRGAKNIQYF. CDR3 DNA sequence: TGTGCCAGCAGCTTACTTGACAGGGGAGCCAAAAACATTCAGTACTTC.

The chain joins TRBV18 to TRBJ2-7; D may correspond to TRBD1 or TRBD2 (5 bases each). There are 15 residues in the CDR3. Germline assignment: CDR1 KGHSH and CDR2 LQKENI. V was clipped by 3 bases and J by 6 bases, with 18 bases between them. CDR3 sequence reads: CASSPVGTALGEQYF. The CDR3 region has the DNA TGTGCCAGCTCACCCGTCGGGACGGCCTTGGGCGAGCAGTACTTC. Looking up the rest from reference TRBV18 and TRBJ2-7 gives the full variable domain: NAGVMQNPRHLVRRRGQEARLRCSPMKGHSHVYWYRQLPEEGLKFMVYLQKENIIDESGMPKERFSAEFPKEGPSILRIQQVVRGDSAAYFCASSPVGTALGEQYFGPGTRLTVT.

The chain is built from TRBV11-2 and TRBJ2-3; D is ambiguous. This CDR3 has 14 amino acids. Deletions cut 2 bases from V and 3 bases from J, with 9 bases between. CDR1 and CDR2 from the germline V gene are SGHAT and FQNNGV. CDR3 sequence (DNA): TGTGCCAGCAGCTTACGGAGAACTACAGATACGCAGTATTTT. Its protein is CASSLRRTTDTQYF.

The chain uses TRBV28 and TRBJ1-1; D perhaps matches TRBD1 (6 bases). CDR1 MDHEN and CDR2 SYDVKM come from the germline V gene. This CDR3 region has 16 residues. The V and J ends lost 4 bases and 1 base respectively, with 16 bases between them. CDR3 amino acids: CASSSRGAQRNTEAFF. In nucleotides, the CDR3 is TGTGCCAGCAGTTCCCGGGGGGCGCAGAGGAACACTGAAGCTTTCTTT. The variable domain in full, with the rest retrieved from reference TRBV28 and TRBJ1-1, is DVKVTQSSRYLVKRTGEKVFLECVQDMDHENMFWYRQDPGLGLRLIYFSYDVKMKEKGDIPEGYSVSREKKERFSLILESASTNQTSMYLCASSSRGAQRNTEAFFGQGTRLTVV.

As concerns this clone: The same CDR3 arises from other DNA sequences in this sample as well. The rearrangement uses TRBV7-3 and TRBJ2-2; D call uncertain. Looked up from germline, CDR1 is SGHTA and CDR2 is FQGTGA. The CDR3 has 12 residues. V was pared by 5 bases and J by 1 base, with 2 bases between. The CDR3 DNA follows: TGTGCCAGCAGCCGGAACACCGGGGAGCTGTTTTTT. It translates to CASSRNTGELFF.

V is TRBV10-2 and J is TRBJ2-3; no reliable D call. The CDR3 sequence is 12 residues long. The V and J ends lost 4 bases and 5 bases respectively, with 7 bases between them. Per the germline V gene, CDR1 is WSHSY and CDR2 is SAAADI. The CDR3 region has the DNA TGCGCCAGCAGTGGGTCGGGAGATACGCAGTATTTT. It encodes CASSGSGDTQYF.

The V and J genes are TRBV2 and TRBJ1-3, with D possibly matching TRBD1 (6 bases). Trimming took 5 bases from V and 3 from J, leaving 14 bases between them. Germline lookup yields CDR1 SNHLY and CDR2 FYNNEI. This CDR3 has 15 amino acids. The CDR3 DNA is TGTGCCAGCAGTTCGGAGGGGGGCTATGGAAACACCATATATTTT. Protein product: CASSSEGGYGNTIYF.

This clone showed up just a few times. J is TRBJ1-1 and V is TRBV2; D is ambiguous. CDR1 is SNHLY and CDR2 is FYNNEI in the germline V gene. Between the trimmed V and J ends, which lost 0 bases and 6 bases, there was a span of 8 bases. The CDR3 length is 13 residues. CDR3 DNA: TGTGCCAGCAGTGAAGCGAAGGAATCTGAAGCTTTCTTT. Residues: CASSEAKESEAFF.

As DNA, the CDR3 is TGTGCCAGCAGCTCCCCCCGGCTAGGGGATGAGCAGTTCTTC. This gives the protein CASSSPRLGDEQFF. This chain uses TRBV11-2 with TRBJ2-1, with D maybe TRBD1 (5 bases). Trimming stripped 4 bases from V and 8 bases from J, with 15 bases between. Germline V gene sequence: CDR1 SGHAT, CDR2 FQNNGV. The CDR3 has 14 amino acids.

The V call is TRBV28, the J call TRBJ2-1; D gene ambiguous. Germline V gene sequence: CDR1 MDHEN, CDR2 SYDVKM. V lost 3 bases and J lost 8, with 20 bases in between. This CDR3 is built from 16 residues. Written as DNA, the CDR3 is TGTGCCAGCAGTTTTCATCTACGTCTCCGAAGCTATGAGCAGTTCTTC. Amino acid sequence: CASSFHLRLRSYEQFF. Using reference TRBV28 and TRBJ2-1 for the parts outside the CDR3, the full variable domain is DVKVTQSSRYLVKRTGEKVFLECVQDMDHENMFWYRQDPGLGLRLIYFSYDVKMKEKGDIPEGYSVSREKKERFSLILESASTNQTSMYLCASSFHLRLRSYEQFFGPGTRLTVL.

The V call is TRBV9, the J call TRBJ2-1, with D hard to call. V was trimmed by 0 bases and J by 3 bases, leaving 13 bases between them. Germline CDR1 is SGDLS and CDR2 is YYNGEE. The CDR3 has 16 amino acids. CDR3 sequence (DNA): TGTGCCAGCAGCGTAGAAGGCGGACCCCTCTACAATGAGCAGTTCTTC. The encoded protein is CASSVEGGPLYNEQFF.

This sequence joins TRBV10-3 and TRBJ2-2; D is tentatively TRBD1 or TRBD2 (5 bases each). The ends were cut back, 4 bases at V and 5 bases at J, with 14 bases in the middle. Per germline, CDR1 ENHRY and CDR2 SYGVKD. This CDR3 comprises 15 residues. CDR3 coding DNA: TGTGCCATCAGTGGCAGCGGCCAGGGAACCGGGGAGCTGTTTTTT. Amino acids: CAISGSGQGTGELFF.

This clone was counted many times. The V gene is TRBV9, the J gene TRBJ1-5; no definite D call. Between the trimmed V and J ends, which lost 4 bases and 3 bases, there was a span of 17 bases. Per the germline V gene, CDR1 is SGDLS and CDR2 is YYNGEE. CDR3 size: 16 residues. The CDR3 nucleotides are TGTGCCAGCAGCCCCCCCCGGGGAGGGTACAATCAGCCCCAGCATTTT. As protein: CASSPPRGGYNQPQHF.